This is a list of T cell receptor beta chains from one sample in a study of tumor-infiltrating lymphocytes in oesophageal squamous cell carcinoma. From the PCR reads, TCRdb called clonotypes with MiXCR, one entry per CDR3 protein. The profile shows approximately 20,000 distinct CDR3 sequences, under 50% of them singletons. Input material: normal esophageal tissue next to the tumor. Receptor source: a male donor with esophageal squamous cell carcinoma. CDR3s include the opening cysteine and the closing phenylalanine or tryptophan. The D gene is left open where the match is weak. Clone size appears in some rows only: once, few, many, or a class for an expanded clone.

D gene	V gene	J gene	clone size	CDR3 DNA	CDR3 protein
TRBD2	TRBV10-3	TRBJ2-7	many	TGTGCCATCACTGCCTCAAGCGGGACCTCCTACGAGCAGTACTTC	CAITASSGTSYEQYF
.	TRBV10-3	TRBJ2-6	.	TGTGCCATCAGTGAGTCGTTGGGGGGCTCTGGGGCCAACGTCCTGACTTTC	CAISESLGGSGANVLTF
.	TRBV6-6	TRBJ2-2	medium-sized	TGTGCCAGCAGTTACGGAACAGGGACCGGGGAGCTGTTTTTT	CASSYGTGTGELFF
TRBD1	TRBV10-2	TRBJ1-1	many	TGCGCCAGCACAGGACAGGGTCTTGAAGCTTTCTTT	CASTGQGLEAFF
.	TRBV7-8	TRBJ2-3	few	TGTGCCAGCAGCTTAGCGCCGGCTAGCACAGATACGCAGTATTTT	CASSLAPASTDTQYF
.	TRBV9	TRBJ2-5	few	TGTGCCAGCAGCGTAGTGGGGGGAGGGGGAGAGACCCAGTACTTC	CASSVVGGGGETQYF
TRBD1	TRBV5-1	TRBJ2-5	many	TGCGCCAGCAGCCCCCGGACAGGACAAGAGACCCAGTACTTC	CASSPRTGQETQYF
TRBD1	TRBV18	TRBJ1-6	many	TGTGCCAGCTCACCTGAGACAGGGGCCGGTTCACCCCTCCACTTT	CASSPETGAGSPLHF
TRBD1	TRBV6-2/TRBV6-3	TRBJ2-5	.	TGTGCCAGCAGGACCGGACAGGGCCTCGGAGAGACCCAGTACTTC	CASRTGQGLGETQYF
TRBD1	TRBV7-9	TRBJ2-1	medium-sized	TGTGCCAGCAGCTTATATGTGGGCGGAACAGGGGCCGTCTTATCCTACAATGAGCAGTTCTTC	CASSLYVGGTGAVLSYNEQFF
TRBD1	TRBV4-1	TRBJ2-2	few	TGCGCCAGCAGCACCAGACAGGGGGCTCCAGAAGGGGAGCTGTTTTTT	CASSTRQGAPEGELFF
.	TRBV9	TRBJ2-3	.	TGTGCCAGCAGCGTAGAACGGGGGCCAGATACGCAGTATTTT	CASSVERGPDTQYF
.	TRBV7-6	TRBJ2-7	.	TGTGCCAGCAGCCGTTCAATCGTTTCCTACGAGCAGTACTTC	CASSRSIVSYEQYF
.	TRBV6-6	TRBJ1-2	.	TGTGCCAACAACCGGGACAACGAAGATGGCTACACCTTC	CANNRDNEDGYTF
TRBD2	TRBV7-2	TRBJ2-3	.	TGTGCCAGCAGCTCCCGACTAGCGGCAACCACAGATACGCAGTATTTT	CASSSRLAATTDTQYF
.	TRBV4-1	TRBJ1-5	many	TGCGCCAGCAGTCAAGATAGGCGAGTTTTTGGAAATCAGCCCCAGCATTTT	CASSQDRRVFGNQPQHF
TRBD2	TRBV7-4	TRBJ2-1	few	TGTGCCAGCAGCTTCACGGGAGGGGCCTACAATGAGCAGTTCTTC	CASSFTGGAYNEQFF
.	TRBV7-8	TRBJ2-1	.	TGTGCCAGCAGCTTAGCAGGGAGGACCTATGAGCAGTTCTTC	CASSLAGRTYEQFF
TRBD2	TRBV10-2	TRBJ2-6	once	TGCGCCAGCATCGGACTAGCGGGAGGGCCCTCTGGGGCCAACGTCCTGACTTTC	CASIGLAGGPSGANVLTF
.	TRBV27	TRBJ2-1	.	TGTGCCAGCAGGATTTACCATGAGCAGTTCTTC	CASRIYHEQFF
TRBD1	TRBV6-1	TRBJ2-2	.	TGTGCCAGCAGCACCGGGACAGGAGTTTCTGGGGAGGTGTTTTTT	CASSTGTGVSGEVFF
.	TRBV20-1	TRBJ2-7	many	TGCAGTGCTAGCAGTCGAATAGGTTCACCCCTCCACTTC	CSASSRIGSPLHF